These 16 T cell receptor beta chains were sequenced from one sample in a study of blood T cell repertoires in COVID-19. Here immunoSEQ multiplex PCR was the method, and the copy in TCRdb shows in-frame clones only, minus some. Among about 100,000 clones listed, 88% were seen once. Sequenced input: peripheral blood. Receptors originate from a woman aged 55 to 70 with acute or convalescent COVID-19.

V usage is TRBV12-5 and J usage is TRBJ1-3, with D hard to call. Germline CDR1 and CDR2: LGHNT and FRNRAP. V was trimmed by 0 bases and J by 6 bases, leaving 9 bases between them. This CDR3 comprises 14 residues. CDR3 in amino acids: CASGLVGIENTIYF. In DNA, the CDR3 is TGTGCTAGTGGTTTGGTCGGGATTGAAAACACCATATATTTT.

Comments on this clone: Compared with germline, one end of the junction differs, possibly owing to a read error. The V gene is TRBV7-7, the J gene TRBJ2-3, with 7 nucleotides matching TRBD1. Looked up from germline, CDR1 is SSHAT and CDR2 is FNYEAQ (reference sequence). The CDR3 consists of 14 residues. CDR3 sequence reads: CASSLVQGADTQYF. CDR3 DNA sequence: TGTGCTAGCAGCTTAGTGCAGGGGGCAGATACGCAGTATTTT.

Written as DNA, the CDR3 is TGTGCCAGCAGCTTAGACCTCAACACCAACTATGGCTACACCTTC. Protein product: CASSLDLNTNYGYTF. This chain uses TRBV7-8 with TRBJ1-2; D gene ambiguous. V was pared by 1 base and J by 2 bases, with 11 bases between. The CDR3 is made up of 15 amino acids. CDR1 is SGHVS and CDR2 is FQNEAQ in the germline V gene.

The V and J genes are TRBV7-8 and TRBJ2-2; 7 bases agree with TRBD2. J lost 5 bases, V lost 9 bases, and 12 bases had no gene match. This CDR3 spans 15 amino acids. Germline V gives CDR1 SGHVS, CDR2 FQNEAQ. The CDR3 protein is CASLAAIRGTGELFF. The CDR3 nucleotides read TGTGCCAGTCTAGCGGCCATTCGGGGGACCGGGGAGCTGTTTTTT. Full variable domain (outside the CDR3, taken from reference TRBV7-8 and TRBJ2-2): GAGVSQSPRYKVAKRGQDVALRCDPISGHVSLFWYQQALGQGPEFLTYFQNEAQLDKSGLPSDRFFAERPEGSVSTLKIQRTQQEDSAVYLCASLAAIRGTGELFFGEGSRLTVL.

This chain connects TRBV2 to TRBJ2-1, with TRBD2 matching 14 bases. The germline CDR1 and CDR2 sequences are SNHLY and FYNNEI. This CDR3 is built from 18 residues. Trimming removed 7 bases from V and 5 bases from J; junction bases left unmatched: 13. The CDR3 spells CASTQGLAGGLQDNEQFF. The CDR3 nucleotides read TGTGCCAGCACTCAAGGACTAGCGGGAGGTCTACAGGACAATGAGCAGTTCTTC.

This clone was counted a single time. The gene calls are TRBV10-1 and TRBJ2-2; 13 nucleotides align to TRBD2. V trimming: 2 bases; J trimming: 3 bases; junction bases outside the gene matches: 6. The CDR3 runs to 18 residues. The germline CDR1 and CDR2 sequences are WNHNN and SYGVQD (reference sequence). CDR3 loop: CASSEELAGGLYTGELFF. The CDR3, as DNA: TGCGCCAGCAGTGAGGAACTAGCGGGAGGGTTATACACCGGGGAGCTGTTTTTT.

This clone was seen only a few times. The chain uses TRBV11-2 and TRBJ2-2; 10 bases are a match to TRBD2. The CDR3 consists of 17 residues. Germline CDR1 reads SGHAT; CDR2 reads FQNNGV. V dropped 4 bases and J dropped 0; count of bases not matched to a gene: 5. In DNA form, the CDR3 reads TGTGCCAGCAGCTCACCCCTAGCGGGGGCGAACACCGGGGAGCTGTTTTTT. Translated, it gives CASSSPLAGANTGELFF. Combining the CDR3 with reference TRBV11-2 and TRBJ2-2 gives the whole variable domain EAGVAQSPRYKIIEKRQSVAFWCNPISGHATLYWYQQILGQGPKLLIQFQNNGVVDDSQLPKDRFSAERLKGVDSTLKIQPAKLEDSAVYLCASSSPLAGANTGELFFGEGSRLTVL.

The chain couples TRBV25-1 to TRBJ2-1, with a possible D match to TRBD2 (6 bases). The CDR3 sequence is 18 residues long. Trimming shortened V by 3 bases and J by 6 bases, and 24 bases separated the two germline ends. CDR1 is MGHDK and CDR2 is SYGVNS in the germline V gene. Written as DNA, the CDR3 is TGTGCCAGCAGTGATGCTGCCGGGGGATTGGGGGTAGTCAATGAGCAGTTCTTC. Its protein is CASSDAAGGLGVVNEQFF.

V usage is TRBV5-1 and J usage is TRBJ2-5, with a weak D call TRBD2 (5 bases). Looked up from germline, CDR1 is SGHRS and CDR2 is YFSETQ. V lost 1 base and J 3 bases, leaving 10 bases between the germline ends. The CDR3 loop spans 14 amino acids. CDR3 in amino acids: CASSLSGSEETQYF. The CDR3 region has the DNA TGCGCCAGCAGCTTGTCCGGTAGCGAAGAGACCCAGTACTTC.

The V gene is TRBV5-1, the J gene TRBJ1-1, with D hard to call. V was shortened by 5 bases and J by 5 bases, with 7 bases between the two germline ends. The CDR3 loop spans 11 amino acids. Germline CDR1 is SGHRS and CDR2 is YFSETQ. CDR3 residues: CASRRETEAFF. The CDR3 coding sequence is TGCGCCAGCAGACGGGAAACTGAAGCTTTCTTT.

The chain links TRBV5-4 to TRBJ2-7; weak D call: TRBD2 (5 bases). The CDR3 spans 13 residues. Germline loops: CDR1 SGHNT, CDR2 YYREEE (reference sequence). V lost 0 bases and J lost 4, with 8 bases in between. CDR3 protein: CASSLVGKYEQYF. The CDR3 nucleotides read TGTGCCAGCAGCTTGGTCGGGAAATACGAGCAGTACTTC.

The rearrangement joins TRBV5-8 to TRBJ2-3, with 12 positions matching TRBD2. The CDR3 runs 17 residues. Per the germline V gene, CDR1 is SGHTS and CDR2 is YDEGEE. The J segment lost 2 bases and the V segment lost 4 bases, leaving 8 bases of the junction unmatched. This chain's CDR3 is CASSGRLAGVITDTQYF. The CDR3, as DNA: TGTGCCAGCAGCGGGCGACTAGCGGGGGTCATCACAGATACGCAGTATTTT.

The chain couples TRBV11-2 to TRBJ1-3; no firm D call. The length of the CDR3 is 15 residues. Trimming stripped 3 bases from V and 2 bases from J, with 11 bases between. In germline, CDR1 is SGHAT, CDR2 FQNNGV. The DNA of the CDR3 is TGTGCCAGCAGCTTGGGGAGGGTAACTGGAAACACCATATATTTT. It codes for CASSLGRVTGNTIYF.

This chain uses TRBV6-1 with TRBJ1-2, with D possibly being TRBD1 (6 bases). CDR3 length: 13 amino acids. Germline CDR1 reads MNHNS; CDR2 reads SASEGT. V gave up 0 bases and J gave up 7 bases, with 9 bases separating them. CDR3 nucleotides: TGTGCCAGCAGTGAAGCCTCAGGGGCTGGCTACACCTTC. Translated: CASSEASGAGYTF.

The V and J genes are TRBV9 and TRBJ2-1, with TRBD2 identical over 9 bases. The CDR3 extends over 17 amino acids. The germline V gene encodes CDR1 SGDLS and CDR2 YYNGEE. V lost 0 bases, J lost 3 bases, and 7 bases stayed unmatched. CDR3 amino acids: CASSVDPGGRGYNEQFF. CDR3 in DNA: TGTGCCAGCAGCGTAGACCCTGGCGGGAGGGGCTACAATGAGCAGTTCTTC.

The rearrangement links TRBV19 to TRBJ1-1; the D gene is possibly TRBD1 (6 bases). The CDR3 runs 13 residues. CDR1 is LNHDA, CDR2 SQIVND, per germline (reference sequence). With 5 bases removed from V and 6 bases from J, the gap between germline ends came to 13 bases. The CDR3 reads CASSLLGGSEAFF. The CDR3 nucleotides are TGTGCCAGTAGTCTCTTAGGGGGATCTGAAGCTTTCTTT.